The 17 T cell receptor beta chains given below trace back to one sample, sequenced in a study of T cell responses to AZD1222 COVID-19 vaccine. Generated by immunoSEQ multiplex PCR, the TCRdb table keeps only in-frame clones and is missing some. The repertoire holds fewer than 200,000 clones, 70% to 90% seen once, with roughly 4% in the top ten. The sequences come from peripheral blood, collected 28 days after the second AZD1222 dose. The source of these receptors is an adult who received the AZD1222 COVID-19 vaccine.

This chain connects TRBV19 to TRBJ2-6; D gene unclear. Germline V gene sequence: CDR1 LNHDA, CDR2 SQIVND (reference sequence). V was shortened by 6 bases and J by 2 bases, with 11 bases between the two germline ends. This CDR3 comprises 15 residues. The DNA of the CDR3 is TGTGCCAGTAGCAAGCCAGGAGCTGGGGCCAACGTCCTGACTTTC. Protein sequence: CASSKPGAGANVLTF.

The chain joins TRBV21-1 to TRBJ1-2; the table's D call TRBD1 went unverified against the DNA. TRBV21-1 corresponds to a pseudogene. This CDR3 is built from 15 residues. The DNA of the CDR3 is TGTGCCAGCACAGGACCAAACACAGGGGGCGTTGGCTACACCTTC. It encodes CASTGPNTGGVGYTF.

The chain links TRBV18 to TRBJ1-4; no firm D call. Germline V gives CDR1 KGHSH, CDR2 LQKENI. CDR3 length: 16 amino acids. V gave up 3 bases and J gave up 0 bases, with 11 bases separating them. The CDR3 DNA is TGTGCCAGCTCACCCAAAACGGCTGCAACTAATGAAAAACTGTTTTTT. Its protein is CASSPKTAATNEKLFF.

This chain joins TRBV9 and TRBJ1-2; D gene uncertain. The CDR3 consists of 12 residues. Germline CDR1 SGDLS, CDR2 YYNGEE. Between the trimmed V and J ends, which lost 6 bases and 7 bases, there was a span of 13 bases. CDR3: CASMGVESGYTF. CDR3 bases: TGTGCCAGCATGGGTGTGGAAAGTGGCTACACCTTC.

The chain carries TRBV4-2 and TRBJ1-5; no firm D call. The germline CDR1 and CDR2 sequences are LGHNA and YNFKEQ. Trimming cost V 4 bases and J 1 base, with 5 bases left between them. The CDR3 spans 13 residues. CDR3 sequence: CASSPESNQPQHF. CDR3 coding DNA: TGTGCCAGCAGCCCAGAGAGCAATCAGCCCCAGCATTTT.

The chain carries TRBV7-9 and TRBJ1-1, with 7 nucleotides matching TRBD1. CDR3 length equals 15 residues. Trimming cost V 5 bases and J 2 bases; bases outside gene matches: 8. Per the germline V gene, CDR1 is SEHNR and CDR2 is FQNEAQ (reference sequence). The CDR3 DNA is TGTGCCAGCAGCCCCATGACAGGGCAAAACACTGAAGCTTTCTTT. Translated, it gives CASSPMTGQNTEAFF.

This clone was observed a single time. The chain couples TRBV10-2 to TRBJ2-7; possibly TRBD1 for D (5 bases). The CDR3 has 12 residues. CDR1 WSHSY and CDR2 SAAADI come from the germline V gene. V lost 8 bases and J 6 bases, leaving 14 bases between the germline ends. CDR3 residues: CASRPRGSEQYF. For the CDR3, the DNA is TGCGCCAGCCGTCCTAGGGGTTCCGAGCAGTACTTC.

The chain carries TRBV6-6 and TRBJ2-7, with 7 bases aligning to TRBD1. Germline V gene data show CDR1 as MNHNY and CDR2 as SVGAGI (reference sequence). With V trimmed by 6 bases and J by 2 bases, 1 base remained unmatched. The CDR3 is 12 residues long. As DNA, the CDR3 is TGTGCCAGCAGGGGACAGACCTACGAGCAGTACTTC. This sequence encodes CASRGQTYEQYF.

The V gene is TRBV19, the J gene TRBJ1-5; maybe TRBD1 (5 bases). The CDR3 has 16 residues. Germline CDR1 LNHDA, CDR2 SQIVND (reference sequence). The V end was cut by 7 bases, the J end by 3 bases, with 19 bases between. The CDR3: CASTLGDPRANQPQHF. The CDR3 bases are TGTGCCAGTACTCTGGGGGACCCCAGAGCCAATCAGCCCCAGCATTTT.

As DNA, the CDR3 is TGTGCCACCAGTGATGAAGCTCTCGGCACCGGGGAGCTGTTTTTT. Encoded protein: CATSDEALGTGELFF. V gene TRBV24-1 combines with J gene TRBJ2-2; no definite D call. V lost 3 bases and J lost 4, with 11 bases in between. The CDR3 is 15 residues long. CDR1 and CDR2 (germline): KGHDR, SFDVKD.

This sequence joins TRBV7-2 and TRBJ1-3; the D gene is possibly TRBD1 (5 bases). Trimming shortened V by 10 bases and J by 0 bases, and 16 bases separated the two germline ends. Germline lookup yields CDR1 SGHTA and CDR2 FQGNSA. There are 15 residues in the CDR3. This chain's CDR3 is CAIPGPGDSGNTIYF. Here the CDR3 DNA reads TGTGCCATCCCCGGTCCGGGGGACTCTGGAAACACCATATATTTT. The variable domain in full, with the rest retrieved from reference TRBV7-2 and TRBJ1-3, is GAGVSQSPSNKVTEKGKDVELRCDPISGHTALYWYRQSLGQGLEFLIYFQGNSAPDKSGLPSDRFSAERTGGSVSTLTIQRTQQEDSAVYLCAIPGPGDSGNTIYFGEGSWLTVV.

This chain uses TRBV4-3 with TRBJ1-1, with D unclear. Trimming left V 1 base short and J 1 base short, with 16 bases between. Looked up from germline, CDR1 is LGHNA and CDR2 is YSLEER. The CDR3 runs to 17 residues. CDR3 sequence reads: CASSQAEGVIWNTEAFF. The CDR3, as DNA: TGCGCCAGCAGCCAAGCGGAGGGTGTCATATGGAACACTGAAGCTTTCTTT.

The chain uses TRBV5-6 and TRBJ1-6; possible D gene TRBD1, 6 bases. Germline V gene sequence: CDR1 SGHDT, CDR2 YYEEEE. Trimming shortened V by 3 bases and J by 9 bases, and 13 bases separated the two germline ends. This CDR3 is 14 amino acids long. CDR3 residues: CASSSPGEGSPLHF. CDR3 sequence (DNA): TGTGCCAGCAGCTCTCCAGGGGAGGGTTCACCCCTCCACTTT.

The J gene is TRBJ1-2, the V gene TRBV19, with 12 bases identical to TRBD1. Trimming at V came to 1 base and at J to 4 bases, leaving 1 base not matched to a gene. The CDR3 runs to 15 residues. Germline V gene lookup returns CDR1 LNHDA and CDR2 SQIVND (reference sequence). The CDR3 here is CASSIAGQGAYGYTF. CDR3 bases: TGTGCCAGTAGTATAGCGGGACAGGGGGCCTATGGCTACACCTTC.

J is TRBJ2-2 and V is TRBV6-4; no reliable D call. Trimming left V 6 bases short and J 0 bases short, with 2 bases between. The V gene's germline CDR1 is MRHNA and CDR2 SNTAGT. This CDR3 spans 12 amino acids. For the CDR3, the DNA is TGTGCCAGCAGCCCGAACACCGGGGAGCTGTTTTTT. It encodes CASSPNTGELFF.

The V call is TRBV18, the J call TRBJ2-5; possible D gene TRBD2, 5 bases. Trimming stripped 4 bases from V and 4 bases from J, with 16 bases between. The CDR3 spans 15 residues. CDR1 is KGHSH and CDR2 is LQKENI in the germline V gene. The CDR3 sequence: CASSLTERVGETQYF. The CDR3 DNA is TGTGCCAGCTCACTCACCGAGAGGGTAGGAGAGACCCAGTACTTC.

The gene calls are TRBV6-5 and TRBJ2-5; D is tentatively TRBD1 or TRBD2 (6 bases each). Germline-derived CDR1 and CDR2 are MNHEY and SVGAGI. With 7 bases removed from V and 4 bases from J, the gap between germline ends came to 13 bases. This CDR3 is built from 13 residues. The DNA of the CDR3 is TGTGCCAGCAAAAGGGGGGTGGGAGAGACCCAGTACTTC. It specifies CASKRGVGETQYF.